The 8 T cell receptor beta chains presented below share a single source sample, sequenced in a study of vaccination and CD4 T cells after COVID-19. The antigens these receptors bind are not known. Sequenced with the Oncomine TCR Beta short-read assay was DNA taken from cultured CD4+ T cells. TCRdb re-called the PCR reads with MiXCR, one entry per CDR3 protein. Of about 15,000 distinct CDR3 sequences in the sample, roughly 61% are singletons; the top ten hold around 14%. Treatment noted: approximately 11-day PBMC culture with coronavirus spike peptide pools or control peptides (ViraFEST assay). Sequencing was done on a sample of CD4+ T cells from blood, cultured in vitro. The source of these receptors is a human donor who had recovered from COVID-19.

This clonotype was seen a handful of times. The rearrangement uses TRBV20-1 and TRBJ2-5; D is uncertain. Deletions cut 5 bases from V and 7 bases from J, with 20 bases between. The CDR3 runs 14 residues. CDR1 and CDR2 (germline): DFQATT, SNEGSKA (reference sequence). The CDR3 loop reads CSAPPRDRARTQYF. In nucleotides, the CDR3 is TGCAGTGCTCCCCCAAGAGACCGTGCTAGGACCCAGTACTTC.

The chain combines TRBV7-9 with TRBJ2-2; TRBD2 matches 10 bases. The germline V gene has CDR1 SEHNR and CDR2 FQNEAQ (reference sequence). Trimming cost V 6 bases and J 4 bases; bases outside gene matches: 8. CDR3 length: 16 amino acids. The CDR3 DNA follows: TGTGCCAGCAGTGGGACTAGCGCGACGTCCACCGGGGAGCTGTTTTTT. Translating it yields CASSGTSATSTGELFF.

The chain joins TRBV25-1 to TRBJ2-3, with 10 positions matching TRBD1. The CDR3 totals 16 residues. The ends lost 8 bases at V and 1 base at J; junction bases unmatched: 9. Germline V lookup: CDR1 MGHDK, CDR2 SYGVNS. The CDR3 DNA reads as TGTGCCAGCGCAAAACCCGGGACAGGGGGCACAGATACGCAGTATTTT. This translates into CASAKPGTGGTDTQYF.

The chain combines TRBV6-1 with TRBJ1-2; D possibly corresponds to TRBD1 (5 bases). This CDR3 is 14 amino acids long. Germline V lookup: CDR1 MNHNS, CDR2 SASEGT. V lost 6 bases and J 4 bases, leaving 15 bases between the germline ends. CDR3 DNA sequence: TGTGCCAGCAGCCTTCTCGGGACGGCCTATGGCTACACCTTC. This gives the protein CASSLLGTAYGYTF.

Worth noting for this clonotype: Compared with germline, one end of the junction differs, possibly owing to a read error. This chain joins TRBV7-3 and TRBJ2-7, with 7 bases fitting TRBD2. Germline V gene sequence: CDR1 SGHTA, CDR2 FQGTGA. The length of the CDR3 is 13 residues. CDR3 DNA sequence: TGTGCCACCAGCCCAGGGAGGGGCCACGAGCAGTACTTC. Its translation is CATSPGRGHEQYF.

This chain uses TRBV11-2 with TRBJ1-2, with D unresolved. The ends were cut back, 3 bases at V and 1 base at J, with 15 bases in the middle. The length of the CDR3 is 16 residues. Looked up from germline, CDR1 is SGHAT and CDR2 is FQNNGV. In DNA form, the CDR3 reads TGTGCCAGCAGCTTGTGGCCAAGAAAGAATAACTATGGCTACACCTTC. As protein: CASSLWPRKNNYGYTF.

The chain links TRBV7-2 to TRBJ2-3, with D tentatively TRBD2 (6 bases). The CDR3 covers 16 residues. Germline V lookup: CDR1 SGHTA, CDR2 FQGNSA. V was clipped by 3 bases and J by 7 bases, with 20 bases between them. In DNA form, the CDR3 reads TGTGCCAGCAGCTTTGGGGGGAGTCGGATCGTTAATACGCAGTATTTT. It codes for CASSFGGSRIVNTQYF.

This chain joins TRBV12-3 or TRBV12-4 and TRBJ1-1; D is ambiguous. Trimming removed 3 bases from V and 0 bases from J, with 8 bases in between. This CDR3 contains 14 residues. Written as DNA, the CDR3 is TGTGCCAGCAGTTTTAGAGGGATGAACACTGAAGCTTTCTTT. Protein product: CASSFRGMNTEAFF.